This T cell receptor (beta chain) was captured in a study of shared clonotypes between healthy human individuals. Looking at the study overall: A donor's plate count was three for CD4 naive and three for CD4 memory; CD8 naive had two and CD8 memory one.

About this clone itself: What it binds is not known.

CD8 cells classed as naive were CD45RO-negative and positively selected for CCR7, excluding terminally differentiated effector memory CD45RA+ cells. Every donor, a Caucasian adult, lived in Nashville, Tennessee. Study results and limitations: Naive subsets, compared against memory subsets, generally had larger estimated richness values.

Authors' processing steps: Filtering differed, since immunoSEQ gave only junction sequences and no quality scores. Profiling relied on immunoSEQ multiplex PCR, and the TCRdb table lists in-frame clones only, not all of them. The V and J calls and clone size were taken over from that table, and D and trimming were inferred from the DNA. The profile shows approximately 2,200,000 clones, more than 85% of them singletons. The sample comprised naive CD8+ T cells from PBMCs. This TCR came from a man aged 18 to 30 in good health. Some clones in this sample may be carry-over from other donors' samples.

CDR3 amino acids: CASSSRLFGGPGELFF. CDR3 bases: TGTGCCAGCAGTTCTAGACTCTTTGGGGGCCCCGGGGAGCTGTTTTTT. The chain employs TRBV27 and TRBJ2-2; D might be TRBD1 (6 bases). CDR3 length equals 16 residues. CDR1 and CDR2 (germline): MNHEY, SMNVEV (reference sequence). The V and J ends lost 4 bases and 6 bases respectively, with 18 bases between them.